One sample yielded the 2 T cell receptor beta chains listed below, sequenced in a study of blood T cell repertoires in COVID-19. The method was immunoSEQ multiplex PCR; TCRdb's version includes in-frame clones alone and lacks a portion of them. The table includes a few hundred thousand clones, roughly 90% detected once. The sequenced sample was PBMCs or T cells enriched from blood (not recorded which). Receptors originate from a woman under 40 who had recovered from COVID-19.

The chain is built from TRBV7-9 and TRBJ2-2; D gene unclear. Between the trimmed V and J ends, which lost 5 bases and 4 bases, there was a span of 11 bases. CDR3 length: 14 amino acids. Germline V lookup: CDR1 SEHNR, CDR2 FQNEAQ (reference sequence). The CDR3: CASSHLSLTGELFF. For the CDR3, the DNA is TGTGCCAGCAGCCACCTAAGTCTCACCGGGGAGCTGTTTTTT. The full variable domain, with the rest looked up from reference TRBV7-9 and TRBJ2-2, is DTGVSQNPRHKITKRGQNVTFRCDPISEHNRLYWYRQTLGQGPEFLTYFQNEAQLEKSRLLSDRFSAERPKGSFSTLEIQRTEQGDSAMYLCASSHLSLTGELFFGEGSRLTVL.

The chain has TRBV30 and TRBJ2-5; tentative D call: TRBD1 (5 bases). V lost 4 bases, J lost 2 bases, and 11 bases lay in between. CDR1 is GTSNPN, CDR2 SVGIG, per germline (reference sequence). The CDR3 length is 13 residues. CDR3 nucleotides: TGTGCCTGGACCACAGGCCCTCAAGAGACCCAGTACTTC. It is translated as CAWTTGPQETQYF.